This is a list of T cell receptor beta chains from one sample in a study of cytomegalovirus exposure and HLA in healthy donors. Libraries were prepared by immunoSEQ multiplex PCR; TCRdb keeps only in-frame clonotypes and omits some of them. Its table records tens of thousands of clones. The sequenced sample was PBMCs. All receptors derive from a man between 50 and 59 years old in good health and CMV-seropositive. CDR3s include the opening cysteine and the closing phenylalanine or tryptophan. A D gene is named only where the DNA matches it firmly.

>TRBD1|TRBJ1-2|TRBV25-1|13
CASRLAGGDGYTF
TGTGCCAGCAGGCTCGCAGGGGGCGATGGCTACACCTTC
>TRBD2|TRBJ2-5|TRBV30|16
CAWSVPPAGGQKTQYF
TGTGCCTGGAGTGTACCCCCAGCGGGAGGCCAGAAGACCCAGTACTTC
>TRBD2|TRBJ2-1|TRBV4-2|16
CASSHGSGSSYNEQFF
TGTGCCAGCAGCCATGGAAGCGGGAGCTCCTACAATGAGCAGTTCTTC
>-|TRBJ2-7|TRBV4-2|16
CASSPFEGQGIPEQYF
TGTGCCAGCAGCCCCTTCGAAGGCCAGGGGATTCCCGAGCAGTACTTC
>-|TRBJ2-1|TRBV13|14
CASSLGGGINEQFF
TGTGCCAGCAGCTTAGGTGGGGGGATCAATGAGCAGTTCTTC
>TRBD2|TRBJ2-1|TRBV27|16
CASSLTRSSGRDEQFF
TGTGCCAGCAGTTTGACGCGTTCTAGCGGGAGAGACGAGCAGTTCTTC
>-|TRBJ2-1|TRBV29-1|15
CSVEDRIGARGEQFF
TGCAGCGTTGAAGATCGGATAGGAGCGCGGGGTGAGCAGTTCTTC
>-|TRBJ2-3|TRBV5-6|14
CASSLTGNGDTQYF
TGTGCCAGCAGCTTGACGGGTAACGGGGATACGCAGTATTTT
>-|TRBJ2-1|TRBV5-6|15
CASSNYGGNLNEQFF
TGTGCCAGCTCCAATTACGGCGGAAACCTTAATGAGCAGTTCTTC
>-|TRBJ1-1|TRBV14|14
CASRPTGYYTEAFF
TGTGCCAGCAGACCAACAGGGTATTACACTGAAGCTTTCTTT
>TRBD2|TRBJ2-2|TRBV4-3|15
CASRGGRFNTGELFF
TGCGCCAGCCGCGGGGGACGGTTCAACACCGGGGAGCTGTTTTTT
>TRBD2|TRBJ2-1|TRBV7-8|14
CASSLAPSGEEQFF
TGTGCCAGCAGCTTAGCGCCCAGCGGGGAGGAGCAGTTCTTC
>-|TRBJ1-4|TRBV6-5|15
CASSYSRHHYEKLFF
TGTGCCAGCAGTTACTCGAGGCATCACTATGAAAAACTGTTTTTT
>-|TRBJ2-7|TRBV11-2|16
CASSLVLRGVDYEQYF
TGTGCCAGCAGCTTAGTTCTCCGCGGCGTGGACTACGAGCAGTACTTC
>-|TRBJ2-3|TRBV5-1|14
CASSFSGSTDTQYF
TGCGCCAGCAGCTTCAGCGGTAGCACAGATACGCAGTATTTT
>TRBD1|TRBJ2-7|TRBV7-9|13
CASGQGKDYEQYF
TGTGCCAGCGGACAGGGGAAGGATTACGAGCAGTACTTC
>-|TRBJ2-3|TRBV10-1|17
CASSDEIRKGPTDTQYF
TGCGCCAGCAGCGATGAGATTCGTAAGGGGCCCACAGATACGCAGTATTTT
>-|TRBJ2-1|TRBV7-5|15
CARSSYQRENNEQFF
TGTGCCAGAAGCTCCTATCAGCGGGAGAACAATGAGCAGTTCTTC
>TRBD1|TRBJ2-7|TRBV19|15
CASSAAGTGLDEQYF
TGTGCCAGTAGTGCTGCCGGGACAGGGCTAGACGAGCAGTACTTC
>-|TRBJ2-6|TRBV2|14
CASLRGSGANVLTF
TGTGCCAGCCTCCGCGGATCTGGGGCCAACGTCCTGACTTTC
>TRBD1|TRBJ1-2|TRBV19|14
CASSMGQGTNGYTF
TGTGCCAGTAGTATGGGACAGGGCACAAATGGCTACACCTTC
>TRBD1|TRBJ2-5|TRBV5-6|12
CASSSRGRTQYF
TGTGCCAGCAGCAGCAGGGGGCGGACCCAGTACTTC
>TRBD1|TRBJ1-5|TRBV18|15
CASSLTGVADQPQHF
TGTGCCAGCTCACTAACAGGGGTTGCGGATCAGCCCCAGCATTTT